This T cell receptor beta chain was sequenced for a study of blood T cell repertoires in COVID-19. Study information: Sites in the United States, Italy and Spain provided acute and convalescent COVID-19 samples.

Only in-frame clones appear in the TCRdb table, and some are missing; sequencing was by immunoSEQ multiplex PCR. This sample has some 100,000 clones, with around 87% found just once. Germline V gene lookup returns CDR1 MNHNY and CDR2 SVGAGI (reference sequence). The CDR3 has 15 residues. V dropped 6 bases and J dropped 4 bases, with 16 bases sitting between them. The sample consisted of peripheral blood. The V and J genes are TRBV6-6 and TRBJ1-5, with no clear D. This clonotype was sampled from a human donor in a cohort sampled during active COVID-19. The CDR3 DNA reads as TGTGCCAGCAGACCCCCTTCGAGCAAGAATCAGCCCCAGCATTTT. Protein: CASRPPSSKNQPQHF.